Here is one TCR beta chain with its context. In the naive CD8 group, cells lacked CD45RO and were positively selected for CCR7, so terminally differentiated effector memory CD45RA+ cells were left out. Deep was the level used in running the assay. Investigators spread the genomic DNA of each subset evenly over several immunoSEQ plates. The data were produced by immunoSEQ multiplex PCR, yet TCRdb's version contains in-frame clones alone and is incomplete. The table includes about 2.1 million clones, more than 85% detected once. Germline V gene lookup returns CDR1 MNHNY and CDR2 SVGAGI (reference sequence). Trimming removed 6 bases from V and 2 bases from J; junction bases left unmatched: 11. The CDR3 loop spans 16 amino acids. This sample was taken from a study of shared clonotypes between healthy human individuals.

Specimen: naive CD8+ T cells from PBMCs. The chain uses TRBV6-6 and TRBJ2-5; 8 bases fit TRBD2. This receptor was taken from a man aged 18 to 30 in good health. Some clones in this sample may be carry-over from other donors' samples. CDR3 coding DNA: TGTGCCAGCAGCCTCGTTCGGAGCGGGGGACAAGAGACCCAGTACTTC. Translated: CASSLVRSGGQETQYF.